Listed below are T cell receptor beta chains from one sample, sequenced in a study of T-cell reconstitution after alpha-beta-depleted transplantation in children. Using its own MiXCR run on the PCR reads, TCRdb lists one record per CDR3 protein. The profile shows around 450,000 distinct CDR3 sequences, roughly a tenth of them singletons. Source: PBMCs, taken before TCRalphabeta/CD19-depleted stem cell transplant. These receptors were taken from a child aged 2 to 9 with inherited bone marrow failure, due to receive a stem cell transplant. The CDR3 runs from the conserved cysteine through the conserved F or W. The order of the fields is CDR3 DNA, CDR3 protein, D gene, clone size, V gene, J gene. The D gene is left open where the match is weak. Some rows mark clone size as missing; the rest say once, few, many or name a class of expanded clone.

cdr3_nt: TGTGCCAGCAGCCCACTTAACCCGGGACAGGGGATTTCCCGGTCGGACTATGGCTACACCTTC
cdr3_aa: CASSPLNPGQGISRSDYGYTF
d_call: TRBD1
clone_size: NA
v_call: TRBV7-2
j_call: TRBJ1-2

cdr3_nt: TGCGCCAGCAGCCAAGATGGCGAGGGGAATGAGCAGTTCTTC
cdr3_aa: CASSQDGEGNEQFF
d_call: NA
clone_size: NA
v_call: TRBV4-3
j_call: TRBJ2-1

cdr3_nt: TGCGCCAGCAGCCCCAGCTCATGGCAGGAAGATACGCAGTATTTT
cdr3_aa: CASSPSSWQEDTQYF
d_call: NA
clone_size: many
v_call: TRBV5-1
j_call: TRBJ2-3

cdr3_nt: TGTGCCAGCAGTTATGTACGGTACGAGCAGTACTTC
cdr3_aa: CASSYVRYEQYF
d_call: NA
clone_size: few
v_call: TRBV6-6
j_call: TRBJ2-7

cdr3_nt: TGTGCCAGCAGCCCGTCTTGGGGGGGGCCGAGCTCTGGAAACACCATATATTTT
cdr3_aa: CASSPSWGGPSSGNTIYF
d_call: NA
clone_size: many
v_call: TRBV11-2
j_call: TRBJ1-3

cdr3_nt: TGTGCCAGTAGTACAGAATATAGCAATCAGCCCCAGCATTTT
cdr3_aa: CASSTEYSNQPQHF
d_call: NA
clone_size: many
v_call: TRBV19
j_call: TRBJ1-5

cdr3_nt: TGTGCCAGCAGTTACGGCGGGAGGATCCACGAGCAGTACTTC
cdr3_aa: CASSYGGRIHEQYF
d_call: TRBD2
clone_size: few
v_call: TRBV6-5
j_call: TRBJ2-7

cdr3_nt: TGTGCCAGCAGCTTAGGCTGGGCAGCCCAAGAGACCCAGTACTTC
cdr3_aa: CASSLGWAAQETQYF
d_call: NA
clone_size: many
v_call: TRBV7-2
j_call: TRBJ2-5

cdr3_nt: TGCAGTGCTATTAGCGGGACTAGCGGGACGCGGGAGCAGTACTTC
cdr3_aa: CSAISGTSGTREQYF
d_call: TRBD2
clone_size: many
v_call: TRBV20-1
j_call: TRBJ2-7

cdr3_nt: TGTGCCATCAGTGAGTCGATCGGGGGCCGTGAGACCCAGTACTTC
cdr3_aa: CAISESIGGRETQYF
d_call: NA
clone_size: NA
v_call: TRBV10-3
j_call: TRBJ2-5

cdr3_nt: TGCGCCAGCAGCGGCTTCGAAAACATTCAGTACTTC
cdr3_aa: CASSGFENIQYF
d_call: NA
clone_size: many
v_call: TRBV4-1
j_call: TRBJ2-4

cdr3_nt: TGCAGTGCTCCCCCCCCGCTCATGGCGGGAGAGACCCAGTACTTC
cdr3_aa: CSAPPPLMAGETQYF
d_call: NA
clone_size: many
v_call: TRBV20-1
j_call: TRBJ2-5

cdr3_nt: TGCAGTGCGAGCAGGGGACCTGAGCAGTTCTTC
cdr3_aa: CSASRGPEQFF
d_call: NA
clone_size: NA
v_call: TRBV20-1
j_call: TRBJ2-1

cdr3_nt: TGTGCCAGCAGCCACATCAAGGGAGTGAGGGATCAAGAGCAGTACTTC
cdr3_aa: CASSHIKGVRDQEQYF
d_call: NA
clone_size: many
v_call: TRBV7-8
j_call: TRBJ2-7

cdr3_nt: TGTGCCAGCGGCGGGTCGAGCTCCTACGAGCAGTACTTC
cdr3_aa: CASGGSSSYEQYF
d_call: NA
clone_size: NA
v_call: TRBV7-8
j_call: TRBJ2-7

cdr3_nt: TGTGCCACTGGCAGGGGGGATAGCTCCTACAATGAGCAGTTCTTC
cdr3_aa: CATGRGDSSYNEQFF
d_call: NA
clone_size: many
v_call: TRBV12-3/TRBV12-4
j_call: TRBJ2-1

cdr3_nt: TGTGCCAGCAGCTTGGAGGGGATCGGAGGACAGCCCCAGCATTTT
cdr3_aa: CASSLEGIGGQPQHF
d_call: NA
clone_size: many
v_call: TRBV5-5
j_call: TRBJ1-5

cdr3_nt: TGTGCCAGCAGCTCCAGACTAGCGGGCCTGTCCGACGAGCAGTACTTC
cdr3_aa: CASSSRLAGLSDEQYF
d_call: TRBD2
clone_size: many
v_call: TRBV28
j_call: TRBJ2-7

cdr3_nt: TGTGCCAGCAGTTCACTAGCCCAAGGGACCCAGTACTTC
cdr3_aa: CASSSLAQGTQYF
d_call: NA
clone_size: many
v_call: TRBV12-3/TRBV12-4
j_call: TRBJ2-5

cdr3_nt: TGTGCCAGCAGCTTAGCTGCGGGGTCTAGGAGTCGTGAGCAGTTCTTC
cdr3_aa: CASSLAAGSRSREQFF
d_call: NA
clone_size: NA
v_call: TRBV11-1
j_call: TRBJ2-1

cdr3_nt: TGCGCCAGCAGCTTCGGGACAGGGGGCGCAGATACGCAGTATTTT
cdr3_aa: CASSFGTGGADTQYF
d_call: TRBD1
clone_size: few
v_call: TRBV4-3
j_call: TRBJ2-3

cdr3_nt: TGTGCCAGCAGTTACTCCTTTTATGGCTACACCTTC
cdr3_aa: CASSYSFYGYTF
d_call: NA
clone_size: few
v_call: TRBV6-2/TRBV6-3
j_call: TRBJ1-2

cdr3_nt: TGCGCCAGCAGCCAAGAAAGGGGCACCCCCTACGAGCAGTACTTC
cdr3_aa: CASSQERGTPYEQYF
d_call: NA
clone_size: many
v_call: TRBV4-3
j_call: TRBJ2-7

cdr3_nt: TGTGCCAGCAGCCCCCCGGGGAGGGCGTATTTT
cdr3_aa: CASSPPGRAYF
d_call: TRBD2
clone_size: NA
v_call: TRBV11-2
j_call: TRBJ2-3

cdr3_nt: TGTGCCAGCCGGAGGTGGACAAGCTCCTACGAGCAGTACTTC
cdr3_aa: CASRRWTSSYEQYF
d_call: NA
clone_size: many
v_call: TRBV21-1
j_call: TRBJ2-7

cdr3_nt: TGTGCCAGCAGTTACACATACCTGGGACTAGTTAACATTCAGTACTTC
cdr3_aa: CASSYTYLGLVNIQYF
d_call: TRBD2
clone_size: many
v_call: TRBV12-3/TRBV12-4
j_call: TRBJ2-4

cdr3_nt: TGTGCCATCAGTGAGAGGATAGCGGGAGATCACGGGGAGCTGTTTTTT
cdr3_aa: CAISERIAGDHGELFF
d_call: TRBD2
clone_size: many
v_call: TRBV10-3
j_call: TRBJ2-2

cdr3_nt: TGCAGCGTTTGGCGGGGTTCTTCTCCTAACACTCCAATGCAAGAGACCCAGTACTTC
cdr3_aa: CSVWRGSSPNTPMQETQYF
d_call: NA
clone_size: many
v_call: TRBV29-1
j_call: TRBJ2-5

cdr3_nt: TGTGCCAGCAGTCCCCTAGCGGGAGAGCAGTACTTC
cdr3_aa: CASSPLAGEQYF
d_call: TRBD2
clone_size: many
v_call: TRBV28
j_call: TRBJ2-7

cdr3_nt: TGTGCCATCAGTGAGAAGGACCTAGCGGGACCCACCGGGGAGCTGTTTTTT
cdr3_aa: CAISEKDLAGPTGELFF
d_call: TRBD2
clone_size: NA
v_call: TRBV10-3
j_call: TRBJ2-2

cdr3_nt: TGTGCCAGCAGCTTAGTATCGTTCCTGGCGGGATCGGGCAATGAGCAGTTCTTC
cdr3_aa: CASSLVSFLAGSGNEQFF
d_call: NA
clone_size: many
v_call: TRBV7-8
j_call: TRBJ2-1

cdr3_nt: TGCAGTGCTAGAGAGGATTCCCTAGCGGCATCCTACAATGAGCAGTTCTTC
cdr3_aa: CSAREDSLAASYNEQFF
d_call: TRBD2
clone_size: few
v_call: TRBV20-1
j_call: TRBJ2-1

cdr3_nt: TGTGCCAGCAGCTTAGCCCCGACAGGGGAGCTCTACGAGCAGTACTTC
cdr3_aa: CASSLAPTGELYEQYF
d_call: TRBD1
clone_size: many
v_call: TRBV7-9
j_call: TRBJ2-7

cdr3_nt: TGTGCCAGCAGATGGGCCCCCCTCAATGAGCAGTTCTTC
cdr3_aa: CASRWAPLNEQFF
d_call: NA
clone_size: many
v_call: TRBV2
j_call: TRBJ2-1

cdr3_nt: TGCGCCAGCAGCCAAGATTCTCGCCAGCAGGGGCTCTCGGAGACCCAGTACTTC
cdr3_aa: CASSQDSRQQGLSETQYF
d_call: NA
clone_size: many
v_call: TRBV4-3
j_call: TRBJ2-5

cdr3_nt: TGTGCCAGCAGCCAAAGATGTCATCGAGGTAGCGGGAGGATTTCTAGCACAGATACGCAGTATTTT
cdr3_aa: CASSQRCHRGSGRISSTDTQYF
d_call: NA
clone_size: many
v_call: TRBV21-1
j_call: TRBJ2-3

cdr3_nt: TGTGCCAGCAGCTTATACCTAGCGGCCCAAGAGACCCAGTACTTC
cdr3_aa: CASSLYLAAQETQYF
d_call: TRBD2
clone_size: many
v_call: TRBV7-9
j_call: TRBJ2-5

cdr3_nt: TGTGCCAGCGGAAGCGGGAGCACAGATACGCAGTATTTT
cdr3_aa: CASGSGSTDTQYF
d_call: NA
clone_size: many
v_call: TRBV7-8
j_call: TRBJ2-3

cdr3_nt: TGCAGTGCCCTGGGACCGGGAGGGCCTTCAGAGACCCAGTACTTC
cdr3_aa: CSALGPGGPSETQYF
d_call: TRBD2
clone_size: few
v_call: TRBV20-1
j_call: TRBJ2-5

cdr3_nt: TGTGCCACCAGCAGAGATTCGGAGGGAGGTATCACCGGGGAGCTGTTTTTT
cdr3_aa: CATSRDSEGGITGELFF
d_call: NA
clone_size: many
v_call: TRBV15
j_call: TRBJ2-2

cdr3_nt: TGTGCCAGCAGCTCGGGACTAGCCAGGGTCGAGCAGTACTTC
cdr3_aa: CASSSGLARVEQYF
d_call: TRBD2
clone_size: NA
v_call: TRBV7-2
j_call: TRBJ2-7

cdr3_nt: TGTGCCATCAGCCGGGACAAGATCACCTACGAGCAGTACTTC
cdr3_aa: CAISRDKITYEQYF
d_call: NA
clone_size: many
v_call: TRBV10-3
j_call: TRBJ2-7

cdr3_nt: TGCGCCAGCAGCCAAGTGTCACACGTCGTGGATACGCAGTATTTT
cdr3_aa: CASSQVSHVVDTQYF
d_call: NA
clone_size: many
v_call: TRBV4-3
j_call: TRBJ2-3

cdr3_nt: TGCAGCGTTGACTGGCGGGGCGGGAATGAGCAGTTCTTC
cdr3_aa: CSVDWRGGNEQFF
d_call: NA
clone_size: NA
v_call: TRBV29-1
j_call: TRBJ2-1

cdr3_nt: TGCAGCGTTGGGGCAGGGACACCCCCAGATACGCAGTATTTT
cdr3_aa: CSVGAGTPPDTQYF
d_call: NA
clone_size: few
v_call: TRBV29-1
j_call: TRBJ2-3

cdr3_nt: TGTGCCAGCAGTGGGGAACTAGCGGCAATCTACGAGCAGTACTTC
cdr3_aa: CASSGELAAIYEQYF
d_call: TRBD2
clone_size: NA
v_call: TRBV2
j_call: TRBJ2-7

cdr3_nt: TGCAGTGCTATCGCTACCTACGAGCAGTACTTC
cdr3_aa: CSAIATYEQYF
d_call: NA
clone_size: many
v_call: TRBV20-1
j_call: TRBJ2-7

cdr3_nt: TGCGCCAGCAGCCAAGAGGCGGCCAGCTCCTACGAGCAGTACTTC
cdr3_aa: CASSQEAASSYEQYF
d_call: NA
clone_size: many
v_call: TRBV4-3
j_call: TRBJ2-7

cdr3_nt: TGCAGCGTTGATCCGGGACAGGGGGACGTTGAGCAGTTCTTC
cdr3_aa: CSVDPGQGDVEQFF
d_call: TRBD1
clone_size: many
v_call: TRBV29-1
j_call: TRBJ2-1

cdr3_nt: TGTGCCAGCAGCACCCTGATCAACTACGAGCAGTACTTC
cdr3_aa: CASSTLINYEQYF
d_call: NA
clone_size: many
v_call: TRBV7-9
j_call: TRBJ2-7